The clone carrying this TCR beta chain appeared many times. The antigen remains unidentified. Germline CDR1 and CDR2: SQVTM and ANQGSEA. This CDR3 region has 13 residues. The V end was cut by 5 bases, the J end by 5 bases, with 15 bases between. The data originate from a study of human T cells and chemical hapten exposure. In the study overall: There were weekly diphenylcyclopropenone doses to the scalp for patients throughout the roughly 24-week study.

The time point: pre-sensitization, week 0. Documented treatment: therapeutic diphenylcyclopropenone sensitization with weekly scalp DPC. Whole blood, unfractionated, served as the material for total RNA extraction. One entry per CDR3 protein, called by TCRdb with MiXCR from the RACE reads. The table has tens of thousands of distinct CDR3 sequences, around 7% seen once. Study-level findings and limits: It should be noted that donors had alopecia, so their immune response may differ from healthy people's.

This clonotype was sampled from a woman aged 25 to 45 with alopecia areata. Some clones in this sample may be carry-over from other donors' samples. This chain joins TRBV29-1 and TRBJ1-2; tentatively, D is TRBD1 (5 bases). Material: whole blood, obtained in connection with sensitization to the hapten diphenylcyclopropenone (DPC). DNA of the CDR3: TGCAGCGTTTCAGAGGGGCCGGGGTATGGCTACACCTTC. Amino acids: CSVSEGPGYGYTF.